One sample yielded the 20 T cell receptor beta chains listed below, sequenced in a study of regulatory T cells in long-lasting Graves disease. Libraries of TCR beta came from iRepertoire HTBI primers plus Arm-PCR of CDR3 regions. MiXCR, applied by TCRdb to the multiplex PCR reads, yields one record per CDR3 protein. This sample has under 450,000 distinct CDR3 sequences, with around 16% found just once. The time point: newly diagnosed GD, antithyroid drugs for less than 3 months. There was RNA extracted from PBMCs, and the TCR library was made from it. This sample also appeared in a second study, on T cells in Graves' hyperthyroidism and ophthalmopathy.

The sequencing here drew on peripheral blood mononuclear cells (PBMCs), taken at new diagnosis, from a patient treated with antithyroid drugs. The receptors shown here come from a woman between 18 and 29 years old with Graves disease.

This chain's CDR3 is CASTKPGTGASNQPQHF. The CDR3 coding sequence is TGTGCCAGCACCAAGCCTGGGACAGGAGCTAGCAATCAGCCCCAGCATTTT. This chain joins TRBV6-1 and TRBJ1-5; 8 nucleotides agree with TRBD1. V was pared by 7 bases and J by 0 bases, with 11 bases of the junction left unmatched. CDR1 and CDR2 (germline): MNHNS, SASEGT. The CDR3 runs 17 residues.

This clonotype was seen many times. The chain recombines TRBV2 with TRBJ2-3; 8 positions agree with TRBD1. CDR1 and CDR2 from the germline V gene are SNHLY and FYNNEI. This CDR3 is built from 14 residues. V shed 7 bases and J 1 base; nucleotides not matched to a gene: 4. CDR3 sequence reads: CASTGQGRTDTQYF. DNA of the CDR3: TGTGCCAGCACCGGACAGGGTCGCACAGATACGCAGTATTTT.

J is TRBJ1-1 and V is TRBV6-1, with D unresolved. The CDR3 consists of 11 residues. Germline V gene lookup returns CDR1 MNHNS and CDR2 SASEGT. Trimming cost V 7 bases and J 8 bases, with 11 bases left between them. The CDR3 region is CASTSLGEAFF. The DNA of the CDR3 is TGTGCCAGCACTTCCCTAGGCGAAGCTTTCTTT.

This clonotype turned up a few times. The V gene is TRBV29-1, the J gene TRBJ2-7, with 10 bases matching TRBD1. The CDR3 length is 13 residues. The V and J ends lost 4 bases and 6 bases, in that order; junction bases with no gene match: 6. CDR1 is SQVTM and CDR2 is ANQGSEA in the germline V gene. CDR3 residues: CSVGGDRGLEQYF. CDR3 in DNA: TGCAGCGTTGGTGGAGACAGGGGGCTCGAGCAGTACTTC.

This clonotype has ten or more counts. The chain couples TRBV7-9 to TRBJ1-1; D is unclear. Germline lookup yields CDR1 SEHNR and CDR2 FQNEAQ (reference sequence). V lost 4 bases, J lost 1 base, and 16 bases lay in between. This CDR3 has 16 residues. In DNA form, the CDR3 reads TGTGCCAGCAGCTCAGTTCTGGGGAGGAAGAACACTGAAGCTTTCTTT. Protein sequence: CASSSVLGRKNTEAFF.

The sample holds many counts of this clonotype. The V call is TRBV7-8, the J call TRBJ2-3, with TRBD1 as a possible D gene (5 bases). The CDR3 runs to 16 residues. V was clipped by 5 bases and J by 0 bases, with 15 bases between them. Germline CDR1 and CDR2: SGHVS and FQNEAQ. For the CDR3, the DNA is TGTGCCAGCAGCCCCCGCAGGGTCCGTAGCACAGATACGCAGTATTTT. As protein: CASSPRRVRSTDTQYF.

CDR3 residues: CASSDKSRGSNTGELFF. DNA of the CDR3: TGTGCCAGCAGTGACAAATCGCGCGGGTCGAACACCGGGGAGCTGTTTTTT. V is TRBV6-1 and J is TRBJ2-2; maybe TRBD2 (5 bases). Trimming cost V 3 bases and J 0 bases, with 14 bases left between them. CDR1 and CDR2 from the germline V gene are MNHNS and SASEGT. The CDR3 covers 17 residues.

At least ten counts were recorded for this clonotype. The V gene is TRBV2, the J gene TRBJ1-1; TRBD1 agrees at 7 bases. The germline CDR1 and CDR2 sequences are SNHLY and FYNNEI. The length of the CDR3 is 15 residues. With V trimmed by 3 bases and J by 4 bases, 8 bases remained unmatched. CDR3 coding DNA: TGTGCCAGCAGTGACCTGACAGGGAGGGGCACTGAAGCTTTCTTT. Its translation is CASSDLTGRGTEAFF.

This clonotype showed up many times. This chain links TRBV5-1 with TRBJ2-2; 10 bases are a match to TRBD2. This CDR3 is 15 amino acids long. Looked up from germline, CDR1 is SGHRS and CDR2 is YFSETQ. The junction had 11 bases not matched to a gene; V was cut back by 8 bases and J by 7 bases. CDR3 nucleotides: TGCGCCAGTCAACCTAGCGGGAGTGGTATCGGGGAGCTGTTTTTT. This encodes CASQPSGSGIGELFF.

This clonotype was recorded at least ten times. CDR3 bases: TGTGCCAGCAGCCTTCGACAGGGGGGACACAATGAGCAGTTCTTC. Residues: CASSLRQGGHNEQFF. J is TRBJ2-1 and V is TRBV28, with TRBD1 matching over 9 bases. The CDR3 runs to 15 residues. With V trimmed by 6 bases and J by 5 bases, 8 bases remained unmatched. Germline CDR1 MDHEN, CDR2 SYDVKM.

This clonotype showed up many times. The chain combines TRBV2 with TRBJ2-3; 7 nucleotides agree with TRBD2. Germline assignment: CDR1 SNHLY and CDR2 FYNNEI. The CDR3 is 13 amino acids. The trim removed 8 bases at V and 4 bases at J, leaving 6 bases unmatched. CDR3 nucleotides: TGTGCCAGCGTGCGGGAGAATTCAGATACGCAGTATTTT. Translation: CASVRENSDTQYF. Full variable domain (missing parts from reference TRBV2 and TRBJ2-3): EPEVTQTPSHQVTQMGQEVILRCVPISNHLYFYWYRQILGQKVEFLVSFYNNEISEKSEIFDDQFSVERPDGSNFTLKIRSTKLEDSAMYFCASVRENSDTQYFGPGTRLTVL.

The chain carries TRBV9 and TRBJ2-1, with 8 bases identical to TRBD1. This CDR3 comprises 14 residues. Germline V gives CDR1 SGDLS, CDR2 YYNGEE. V trimming: 7 bases; J trimming: 10 bases; junction bases outside the gene matches: 13. CDR3 sequence (DNA): TGTGCCAGCTCCACGGGACAGGCCACGGGGGAGCAGTTCTTC. Amino acid sequence: CASSTGQATGEQFF.

This clonotype was found many times. The V call is TRBV6-1, the J call TRBJ2-1; 7 bases are shared with TRBD2. The CDR3 has 15 amino acids. The V and J ends lost 6 bases and 8 bases, in that order; junction bases with no gene match: 13. In germline, CDR1 is MNHNS, CDR2 SASEGT. Here the CDR3 reads CASRHSLTSTHEQFF. The CDR3 DNA reads as TGTGCCAGCAGACACTCCCTGACTAGCACACATGAGCAGTTCTTC.

This clonotype was seen at least ten times. The chain's CDR3 is CATSRDRDYQYF. DNA for the CDR3: TGTGCCACCAGCAGAGACCGGGACTATCAGTACTTC. The V gene is TRBV15, the J gene TRBJ2-7; 7 nucleotides agree with TRBD2. The V gene's germline CDR1 is LNHNV and CDR2 YYDKDF (reference sequence). There are 12 residues in the CDR3. The V segment lost 0 bases and the J segment 10 bases; nucleotides outside the gene matches: 3.

At least ten counts were recorded for this clonotype. CDR3 coding DNA: TGTGCCAGCAGCTTGGGGGGGGCCGCAGATACGCAGTATTTT. Protein product: CASSLGGAADTQYF. V usage is TRBV7-3 and J usage is TRBJ2-3, with D tentatively TRBD2 (7 bases). V lost 3 bases to trimming and J lost 4 bases, with 11 bases between them. The length of the CDR3 is 14 residues. Germline V gene lookup returns CDR1 SGHTA and CDR2 FQGTGA.

This clonotype was seen ten or more times. V usage is TRBV24-1 and J usage is TRBJ2-1; 7 nucleotides match TRBD2. Trimming cost V 5 bases and J 1 base; bases outside gene matches: 10. CDR1 KGHDR and CDR2 SFDVKD come from the germline V gene. This CDR3 comprises 17 residues. The CDR3 DNA follows: TGTGCCACCAGTGGCCCTACGGAGCGGGAATCCTACAATGAGCAGTTCTTC. Translating gives CATSGPTERESYNEQFF.

The V gene is TRBV11-3, the J gene TRBJ1-3, with D unclear. The germline gives CDR1 SGHNT, CDR2 YENEEA. The CDR3 is 13 residues long. Trimming left V 0 bases short and J 3 bases short, with 3 bases between. The CDR3 reads CASSLEDGNTIYF. The CDR3 bases are TGTGCCAGCAGCTTAGAAGATGGAAACACCATATATTTT.

Ten or more counts support this clonotype. This chain uses TRBV7-9 with TRBJ2-3, with 10 bases that match TRBD2. CDR3 size: 17 residues. After removal of 6 bases from V and 0 bases from J, the junction contained 9 bases not matched to a gene. Germline CDR1 is SEHNR and CDR2 is FQNEAQ (reference sequence). The CDR3 nucleotides are TGTGCCAGCAGATGGCTAGCGGGGGAGACTAGCACAGATACGCAGTATTTT. Its protein product is CASRWLAGETSTDTQYF.

Turning to this clonotype: Possible read error: a much larger clone is one base away. The conserved final phenylalanine or tryptophan is absent from the CDR3, which likely points to a read error. The DNA for the CDR3 is TGTGCCAGCTCACCGCGACAGGGACAGCTGTTTCTT. Residues: CASSPRQGQLFL. This chain uses TRBV18 with TRBJ2-2; 7 bases line up with TRBD1. The J segment lost 12 bases and the V segment lost 3 bases, leaving 4 bases of the junction unmatched. The CDR3 consists of 12 residues. The germline gives CDR1 KGHSH, CDR2 LQKENI.

This clonotype has ten or more counts. This sequence joins TRBV11-2 and TRBJ1-1; D is possibly TRBD1 (5 bases). Looked up from germline, CDR1 is SGHAT and CDR2 is FQNNGV. V was clipped by 3 bases and J by 0 bases, with 11 bases between them. This CDR3 spans 15 amino acids. DNA for the CDR3: TGTGCCAGCAGCTTCCGGGGGTCCATGAACACTGAAGCTTTCTTT. Translated: CASSFRGSMNTEAFF.